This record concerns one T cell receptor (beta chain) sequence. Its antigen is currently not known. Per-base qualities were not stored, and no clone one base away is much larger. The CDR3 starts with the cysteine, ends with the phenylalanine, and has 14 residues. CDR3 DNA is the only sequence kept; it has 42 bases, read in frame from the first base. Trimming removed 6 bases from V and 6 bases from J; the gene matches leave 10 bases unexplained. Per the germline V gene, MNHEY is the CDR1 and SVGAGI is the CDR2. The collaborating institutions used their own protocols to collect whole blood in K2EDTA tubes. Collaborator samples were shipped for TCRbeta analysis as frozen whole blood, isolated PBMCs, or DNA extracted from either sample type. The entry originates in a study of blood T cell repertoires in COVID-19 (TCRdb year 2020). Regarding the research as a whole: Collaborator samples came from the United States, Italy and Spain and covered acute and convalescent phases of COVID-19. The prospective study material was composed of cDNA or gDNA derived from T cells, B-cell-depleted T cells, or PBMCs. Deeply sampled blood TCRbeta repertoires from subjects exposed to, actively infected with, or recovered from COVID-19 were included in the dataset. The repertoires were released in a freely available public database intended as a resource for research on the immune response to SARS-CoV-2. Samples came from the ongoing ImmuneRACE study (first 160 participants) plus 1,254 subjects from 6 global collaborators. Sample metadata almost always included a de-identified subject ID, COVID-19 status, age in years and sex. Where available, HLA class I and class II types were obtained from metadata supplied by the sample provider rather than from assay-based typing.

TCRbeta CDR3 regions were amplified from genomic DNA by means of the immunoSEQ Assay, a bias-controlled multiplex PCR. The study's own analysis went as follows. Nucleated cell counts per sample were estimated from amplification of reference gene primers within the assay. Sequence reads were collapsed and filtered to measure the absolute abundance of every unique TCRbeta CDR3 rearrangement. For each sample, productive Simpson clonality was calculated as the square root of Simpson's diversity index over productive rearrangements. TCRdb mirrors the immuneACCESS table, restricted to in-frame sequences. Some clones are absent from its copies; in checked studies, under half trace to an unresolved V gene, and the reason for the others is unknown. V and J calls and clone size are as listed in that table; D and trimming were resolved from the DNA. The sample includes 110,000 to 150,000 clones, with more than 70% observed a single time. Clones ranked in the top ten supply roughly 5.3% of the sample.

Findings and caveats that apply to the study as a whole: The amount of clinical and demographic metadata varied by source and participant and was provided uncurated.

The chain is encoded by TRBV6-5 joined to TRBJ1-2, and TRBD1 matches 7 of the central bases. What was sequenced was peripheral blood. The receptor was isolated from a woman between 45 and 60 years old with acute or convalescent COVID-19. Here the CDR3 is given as CASRPGTALDGYTF. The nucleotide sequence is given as TGTGCCAGCAGACCCGGGACAGCCCTTGATGGCTACACCTTC.